The subject of this entry is one T cell receptor (beta chain). Germline CDR1 SEHNR, CDR2 FQNEAQ (reference sequence). With 11 bases removed from V and 0 bases from J, the gap between germline ends came to 14 bases. The CDR3 contains 13 residues. Authors' methods: Nucleated cell counts were estimated from reference gene primer amplification. The assay was immunoSEQ multiplex PCR, and TCRdb's table has in-frame clones only and misses some. That table is the source of V, J and clone size, and D and trimming were worked out from the DNA. The repertoire holds 55,000 to 70,000 clones, with more than 90% as singletons. The source of the sample is a study of blood T cell repertoires in COVID-19. Study-level information: Both acute and convalescent COVID-19 samples were obtained from the United States, Italy and Spain. T cells, B-cell-depleted T cells, or PBMCs supplied cDNA or gDNA.

This chain uses TRBV7-9 with TRBJ2-7; D possibly corresponds to TRBD2 (6 bases). The sequencing sample was made of peripheral blood. This clonotype was obtained from a human donor in a cohort sampled during active COVID-19. The DNA for the CDR3 is TGTGCCCCCCGGGGGAGGTCCTCCTACGAGCAGTACTTC. The encoded protein is CAPRGRSSYEQYF. Supplemented by reference TRBV7-9 and TRBJ2-7, the full variable domain reads DTGVSQNPRHKITKRGQNVTFRCDPISEHNRLYWYRQTLGQGPEFLTYFQNEAQLEKSRLLSDRFSAERPKGSFSTLEIQRTEQGDSAMYLCAPRGRSSYEQYFGPGTRLTVT.